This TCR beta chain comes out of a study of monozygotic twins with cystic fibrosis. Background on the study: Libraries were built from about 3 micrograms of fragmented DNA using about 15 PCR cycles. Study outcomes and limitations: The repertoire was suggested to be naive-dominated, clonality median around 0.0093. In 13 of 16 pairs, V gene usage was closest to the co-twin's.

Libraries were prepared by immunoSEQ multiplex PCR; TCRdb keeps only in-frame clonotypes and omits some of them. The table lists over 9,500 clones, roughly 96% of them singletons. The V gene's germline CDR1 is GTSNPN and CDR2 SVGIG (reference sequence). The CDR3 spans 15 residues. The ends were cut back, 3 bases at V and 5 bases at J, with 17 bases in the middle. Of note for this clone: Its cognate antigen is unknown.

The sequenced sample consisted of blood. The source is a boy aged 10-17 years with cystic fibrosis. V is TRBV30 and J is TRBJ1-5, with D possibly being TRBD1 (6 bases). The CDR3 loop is CAWRPPRGGYQPQHF. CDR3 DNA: TGTGCCTGGAGGCCCCCGAGGGGGGGCTATCAGCCCCAGCATTTT.